This is a list of T cell receptor beta chains from one sample in a study of PD-1 blockade in mismatch repair-deficient tumors. Data came from immunoSEQ multiplex PCR; TCRdb stores just in-frame clones and leaves some out. The sample consists of 15,000 to 20,000 clones, 84% of them appearing once. The sequenced sample was PBMCs, obtained less than 25 weeks after starting pembrolizumab. The receptors derive from an adult with mismatch repair-deficient cancer. CDR3s include the opening cysteine and the closing phenylalanine or tryptophan. D genes are given only for firm matches. The listing skips clone size in some rows; elsewhere it reads once, few, many or a size class.

D gene: .
J gene: TRBJ2-2
V gene: TRBV5-1
clone size: .
CDR3 length: 14
CDR3 protein: CASNQGGSTGELFF
CDR3 DNA: TGCGCCAGCAATCAAGGAGGGAGCACCGGGGAGCTGTTTTTT

D gene: .
J gene: TRBJ1-3
V gene: TRBV9
clone size: .
CDR3 length: 13
CDR3 protein: CASSAVMGNTIYF
CDR3 DNA: TGTGCCAGCAGCGCCGTTATGGGAAACACCATATATTTT

D gene: .
J gene: TRBJ1-1
V gene: TRBV7-3
clone size: .
CDR3 length: 13
CDR3 protein: CASSLSRNTEAFF
CDR3 DNA: TGTGCCAGCAGCTTAAGTAGGAACACTGAAGCTTTCTTT

D gene: .
J gene: TRBJ2-4
V gene: TRBV27
clone size: once
CDR3 length: 15
CDR3 protein: CASSSLPAGIGIQYF
CDR3 DNA: TGTGCCAGCAGTTCCCTCCCGGCGGGGATTGGGATTCAGTACTTC

D gene: .
J gene: TRBJ2-5
V gene: TRBV5-1
clone size: .
CDR3 length: 16
CDR3 protein: CATSQGPGLGQETQYF
CDR3 DNA: TGCGCCACCAGTCAGGGGCCAGGACTAGGGCAAGAGACCCAGTACTTC

D gene: TRBD2
J gene: TRBJ2-3
V gene: TRBV5-4
clone size: .
CDR3 length: 14
CDR3 protein: CASSSPRGGDTQYF
CDR3 DNA: TGTGCCAGCAGCTCCCCGCGGGGAGGGGATACGCAGTATTTT

D gene: TRBD1
J gene: TRBJ2-1
V gene: TRBV30
clone size: .
CDR3 length: 13
CDR3 protein: CAWSRTGKNEQFF
CDR3 DNA: TGTGCCTGGAGTCGGACAGGGAAGAATGAGCAGTTCTTC

D gene: TRBD1
J gene: TRBJ2-7
V gene: TRBV10-2
clone size: few
CDR3 length: 16
CDR3 protein: CASSESRRGISYEQYF
CDR3 DNA: TGCGCCAGCAGTGAGTCCCGCAGGGGGATTTCCTACGAGCAGTACTTC

D gene: TRBD1
J gene: TRBJ2-2
V gene: TRBV5-1
clone size: once
CDR3 length: 16
CDR3 protein: CASSLWRQGNTGELFF
CDR3 DNA: TGCGCCAGCAGCCTGTGGAGACAGGGTAACACCGGGGAGCTGTTTTTT

D gene: TRBD2
J gene: TRBJ2-1
V gene: TRBV30
clone size: .
CDR3 length: 14
CDR3 protein: CAASGRASYNEQFF
CDR3 DNA: TGTGCCGCTAGCGGGAGGGCCTCATACAATGAGCAGTTCTTC

D gene: .
J gene: TRBJ1-3
V gene: TRBV29-1
clone size: .
CDR3 length: 13
CDR3 protein: CSVVRDSGNTIYF
CDR3 DNA: TGCAGCGTTGTCCGGGACTCTGGAAACACCATATATTTT

D gene: TRBD1
J gene: TRBJ1-4
V gene: TRBV4-1
clone size: few
CDR3 length: 17
CDR3 protein: CASSQDDLGGLSEKLFF
CDR3 DNA: TGCGCCAGCAGCCAAGATGACTTAGGGGGCTTGAGCGAAAAACTGTTTTTT

D gene: .
J gene: TRBJ1-2
V gene: TRBV5-1
clone size: .
CDR3 length: 14
CDR3 protein: CASSPSRRDHGYTF
CDR3 DNA: TGCGCCAGCAGCCCCTCCCGGAGGGATCATGGCTACACCTTC

D gene: TRBD1
J gene: TRBJ1-2
V gene: TRBV9
clone size: .
CDR3 length: 13
CDR3 protein: CASRPTGVEGYTF
CDR3 DNA: TGTGCCAGCAGGCCTACAGGGGTGGAGGGCTACACCTTC

D gene: TRBD2
J gene: TRBJ2-1
V gene: TRBV2
clone size: .
CDR3 length: 14
CDR3 protein: CASSAASGRGSQFF
CDR3 DNA: TGTGCCAGCAGTGCGGCTAGCGGGAGGGGGTCGCAGTTCTTC

D gene: .
J gene: TRBJ2-5
V gene: TRBV4-2
clone size: few
CDR3 length: 14
CDR3 protein: CASSPGTSIETQYF
CDR3 DNA: TGTGCCAGCAGCCCAGGAACGTCCATAGAGACCCAGTACTTC

D gene: TRBD2
J gene: TRBJ2-3
V gene: TRBV30
clone size: .
CDR3 length: 16
CDR3 protein: CAWSAPASGTPDTQYF
CDR3 DNA: TGTGCCTGGAGTGCCCCCGCTAGCGGCACCCCAGATACGCAGTATTTT

D gene: TRBD1
J gene: TRBJ1-1
V gene: TRBV27
clone size: .
CDR3 length: 13
CDR3 protein: CAAWGQGSTEAFF
CDR3 DNA: TGTGCCGCCTGGGGACAGGGATCCACTGAAGCTTTCTTT

D gene: .
J gene: TRBJ2-6
V gene: TRBV4-1
clone size: .
CDR3 length: 16
CDR3 protein: CASSQGLVPRANVLTF
CDR3 DNA: TGCGCCAGCAGCCAAGGATTAGTACCGCGGGCCAACGTCCTGACTTTC

D gene: TRBD1
J gene: TRBJ1-5
V gene: TRBV6-5
clone size: .
CDR3 length: 14
CDR3 protein: CASSPGQGGQPQHF
CDR3 DNA: TGTGCCAGCAGTCCTGGACAGGGTGGTCAGCCCCAGCATTTT

D gene: TRBD1
J gene: TRBJ1-1
V gene: TRBV27
clone size: .
CDR3 length: 13
CDR3 protein: CASSLTDRTEAFF
CDR3 DNA: TGTGCCAGCAGTTTGACGGACAGGACTGAAGCTTTCTTT

D gene: .
J gene: TRBJ2-3
V gene: TRBV5-1
clone size: .
CDR3 length: 14
CDR3 protein: CASSLGAPYDTQYF
CDR3 DNA: TGCGCCAGCAGCTTGGGGGCGCCTTACGATACGCAGTATTTT

D gene: .
J gene: TRBJ2-5
V gene: TRBV6-5
clone size: .
CDR3 length: 14
CDR3 protein: CASSYGHVQETQYF
CDR3 DNA: TGTGCCAGCAGTTATGGGCACGTCCAAGAGACCCAGTACTTC

D gene: .
J gene: TRBJ2-7
V gene: TRBV2
clone size: .
CDR3 length: 13
CDR3 protein: CASRSQGRDEQYF
CDR3 DNA: TGTGCCAGCAGGTCTCAGGGGCGCGACGAGCAGTACTTC